The entry that follows covers one TCR beta chain sequence. The source of the sample is a study of blood T cell repertoires in COVID-19. Study in general: Sites in the United States, Italy and Spain provided acute and convalescent COVID-19 samples. T cells, B-cell-depleted T cells, or PBMCs provided the cDNA or gDNA that served as material.

Study processing details: From reference gene primer amplification, estimates of nucleated cell counts were derived. Some clones are missing from TCRdb's copy, which holds only in-frame ones; the method was immunoSEQ multiplex PCR. Clonal size and the V and J genes are those of that table, whereas D and trimming came from the DNA. The table lists 20,000 or so clones, 91% of them singletons. Per the germline V gene, CDR1 is SGHTA and CDR2 is FQGNSA. Trimming stripped 5 bases from V and 7 bases from J, with 11 bases between. The CDR3 runs 12 residues. The receptor's source is a woman aged 70-85 years with active COVID-19. The chain links TRBV7-2 to TRBJ1-2, with D perhaps matching TRBD1 (6 bases). The sample consisted of peripheral blood. The CDR3 region has the DNA TGTGCCAGCAGCCTACAGGGATTTGGCTACACCTTC. It specifies CASSLQGFGYTF.